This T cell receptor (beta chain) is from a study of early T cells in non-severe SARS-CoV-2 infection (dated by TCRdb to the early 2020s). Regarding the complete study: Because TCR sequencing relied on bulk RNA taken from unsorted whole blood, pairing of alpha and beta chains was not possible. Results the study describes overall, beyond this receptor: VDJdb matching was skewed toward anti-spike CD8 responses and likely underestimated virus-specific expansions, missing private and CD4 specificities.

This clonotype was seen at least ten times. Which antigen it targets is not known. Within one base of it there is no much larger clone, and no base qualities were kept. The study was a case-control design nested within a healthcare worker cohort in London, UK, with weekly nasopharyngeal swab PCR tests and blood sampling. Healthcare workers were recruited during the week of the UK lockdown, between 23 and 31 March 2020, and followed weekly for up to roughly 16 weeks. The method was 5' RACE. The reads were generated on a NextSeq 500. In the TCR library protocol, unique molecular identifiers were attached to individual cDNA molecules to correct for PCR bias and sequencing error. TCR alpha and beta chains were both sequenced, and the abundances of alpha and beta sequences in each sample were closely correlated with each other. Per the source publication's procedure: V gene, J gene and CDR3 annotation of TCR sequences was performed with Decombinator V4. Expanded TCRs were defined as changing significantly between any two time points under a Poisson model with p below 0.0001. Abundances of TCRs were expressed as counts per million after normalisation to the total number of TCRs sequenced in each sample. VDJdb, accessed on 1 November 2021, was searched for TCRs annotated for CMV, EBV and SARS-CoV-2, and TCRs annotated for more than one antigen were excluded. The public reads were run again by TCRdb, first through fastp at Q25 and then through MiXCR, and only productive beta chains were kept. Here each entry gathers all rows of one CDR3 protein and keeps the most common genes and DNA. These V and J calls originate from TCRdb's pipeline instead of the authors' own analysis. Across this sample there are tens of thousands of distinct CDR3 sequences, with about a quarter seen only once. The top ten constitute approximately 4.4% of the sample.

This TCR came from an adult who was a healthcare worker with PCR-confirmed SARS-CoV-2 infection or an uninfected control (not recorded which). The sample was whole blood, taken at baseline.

The sequenced DNA is TGCAGCGTTGACACTACAGGGCTTCAAGAGACCCAGTACTTC. Its amino acids are CSVDTTGLQETQYF. The sequence is built from TRBV29-1 and TRBJ2-5, and possibly TRBD1, on 6 matching bases. V loses 3 bases, J loses 2 bases, and the germline ends lie 13 bases apart. The germline V gene yields SQVTM for CDR1 and ANQGSEA for CDR2. From the cysteine up to the phenylalanine, the CDR3 has a length of 14 residues. Just CDR3 DNA is preserved here, 42 bases in frame from base 1.